Listed below are T cell receptor beta chains from one sample, sequenced in a study of blood T cell repertoires in COVID-19. Here immunoSEQ multiplex PCR was the method, and the copy in TCRdb shows in-frame clones only, minus some. The sample includes 150,000 or so clones, roughly 82% of them seen just once. The sample taken for sequencing was peripheral blood. These receptor sequences come from a woman aged 70-85 years with acute or convalescent COVID-19. CDR3s include the opening cysteine and the closing phenylalanine or tryptophan. A D gene is named only where the DNA matches it firmly. Size is omitted from some rows. Given values are once, few, many or a class for expanded clones.

once | TRBJ2-7 | TRBD1 | TRBV6-6 | CASYPGGASYEQYF | TGTGCCAGCTACCCAGGGGGCGCTTCCTACGAGCAGTACTTC
NA | TRBJ2-7 | TRBD1 | TRBV3-1/TRBV3-2 | CASSLIRDRGYEQYF | TGTGCCAGCAGCCTTATCCGGGACAGGGGCTACGAGCAGTACTTC
NA | TRBJ1-1 | NA | TRBV30 | CAWSVSRVTEAFF | TGTGCCTGGAGTGTATCCAGGGTCACTGAAGCTTTCTTT
NA | TRBJ2-7 | TRBD2 | TRBV7-2 | CASSRQVAGIYEQYF | TGTGCCAGCAGCCGCCAGGTAGCGGGGATCTACGAGCAGTACTTC
NA | TRBJ2-1 | TRBD1 | TRBV7-2 | CASSLGDGTGKNEQFF | TGTGCCAGCAGCTTAGGGGATGGGACAGGGAAGAATGAGCAGTTCTTC
NA | TRBJ2-1 | NA | TRBV5-4 | CASSSRTGGNEQFF | TGTGCCAGCAGCTCACGGACCGGGGGAAATGAGCAGTTCTTC
NA | TRBJ1-2 | TRBD1 | TRBV18 | CASSPGQGEVYGYTF | TGTGCCAGCTCACCTGGACAGGGGGAGGTCTATGGCTACACCTTC
NA | TRBJ1-5 | TRBD1 | TRBV5-1 | CASSRGTGGSNQPQHF | TGCGCCAGCAGCCGGGGGACAGGGGGATCCAATCAGCCCCAGCATTTT
few | TRBJ1-6 | NA | TRBV6-5 | CAGGSYNSPLHF | TGTGCCGGCGGATCCTATAATTCACCCCTCCACTTT
once | TRBJ1-6 | NA | TRBV15 | CATSDQWIAGTLSSYNSPLHF | TGTGCCACCAGTGACCAGTGGATCGCCGGGACACTGAGCTCCTATAATTCACCCCTCCACTTT
NA | TRBJ2-1 | NA | TRBV11-2 | CASSRDPGTPSYNEQFF | TGTGCCAGCAGCAGGGACCCGGGGACTCCGTCCTACAATGAGCAGTTCTTC
once | TRBJ1-1 | TRBD1 | TRBV5-1 | CASSLQGADTEAFF | TGCGCCAGCAGCTTACAGGGGGCGGACACTGAAGCTTTCTTT
few | TRBJ1-4 | NA | TRBV7-2 | CASSLARPTTNEKLFF | TGTGCCAGCAGCTTAGCGCGGCCAACAACTAATGAAAAACTGTTTTTT
NA | TRBJ2-1 | TRBD2 | TRBV15 | CATSSRTSGGSYNEQFF | TGTGCCACCAGCAGCAGGACTAGCGGGGGGTCCTACAATGAGCAGTTCTTC
NA | TRBJ2-5 | NA | TRBV4-3 | CASSQVRGETQYF | TGCGCCAGCAGCCAAGTGAGAGGGGAGACCCAGTACTTC
NA | TRBJ2-1 | TRBD2 | TRBV27 | CASSFLAGAYNEQFF | TGTGCCAGCAGTTTCCTAGCGGGAGCCTACAATGAGCAGTTCTTC
NA | TRBJ1-2 | NA | TRBV30 | CAWRDTGKNYGYTF | TGTGCCTGGAGGGACACAGGGAAAAACTATGGCTACACCTTC
NA | TRBJ2-3 | TRBD1 | TRBV18 | CASSPQGANTDTQYF | TGTGCCAGCTCACCACAGGGGGCGAACACAGATACGCAGTATTTT
NA | TRBJ2-4 | NA | TRBV6-6 | CASRRDRALAKNIQYF | TGTGCCAGCAGGCGGGACAGAGCGTTAGCCAAAAACATTCAGTACTTC
NA | TRBJ1-2 | TRBD1 | TRBV30 | CAWSKEGQGHYGYTF | TGTGCCTGGTCTAAAGAGGGACAGGGCCACTATGGCTACACCTTC
NA | TRBJ1-1 | TRBD1 | TRBV7-3 | CASSLLPGTGDAFF | TGTGCCAGCAGCTTACTACCCGGGACAGGGGACGCTTTCTTT
NA | TRBJ1-5 | TRBD1 | TRBV5-4 | CASSRTGNQPQHF | TGTGCCAGCAGCCGGACAGGGAATCAGCCCCAGCATTTT
NA | TRBJ1-2 | NA | TRBV5-1 | CASSPETGYGYTF | TGCGCCAGCAGCCCGGAGACTGGTTATGGCTACACCTTC
NA | TRBJ2-7 | NA | TRBV18 | CASSPGQPITYEQYF | TGTGCCAGCTCACCGGGGCAGCCCATCACCTACGAGCAGTACTTC
NA | TRBJ2-7 | NA | TRBV6-5 | CASSYSGVAPSYEQYF | TGTGCCAGCAGTTACTCCGGCGTAGCTCCCTCCTACGAGCAGTACTTC
NA | TRBJ2-3 | TRBD2 | TRBV7-2 | CASSSPAGSQDTQYF | TGTGCCAGCAGCTCCCCAGCGGGGAGCCAGGATACGCAGTATTTT
once | TRBJ2-7 | TRBD2 | TRBV2 | CASRLAGVNEQYF | TGTGCCAGCAGACTAGCGGGAGTTAACGAGCAGTACTTC
NA | TRBJ2-1 | NA | TRBV19 | CASSISVARYNEQFF | TGTGCCAGTAGTATTAGCGTGGCCCGTTACAATGAGCAGTTCTTC
NA | TRBJ1-1 | NA | TRBV30 | CAWSVLRGFNTEAFF | TGTGCCTGGAGTGTACTAAGGGGCTTCAACACTGAAGCTTTCTTT
NA | TRBJ1-4 | NA | TRBV25-1 | CASSVAGVEKLFF | TGTGCCAGCAGTGTGGCGGGGGTGGAAAAACTGTTTTTT
once | TRBJ2-3 | TRBD2 | TRBV4-1 | CASSQGSSGSAADTQYF | TGCGCCAGCAGCCAAGGTTCTAGCGGGAGTGCGGCAGATACGCAGTATTTT
few | TRBJ1-2 | NA | TRBV28 | CASAYRGLGGYTF | TGTGCCTCAGCATATAGGGGCTTAGGTGGCTACACCTTC
NA | TRBJ1-6 | NA | TRBV19 | CASSIRQGSSYNSPLHF | TGTGCCAGTAGTATAAGGCAGGGGAGCTCCTATAATTCACCCCTCCACTTT
NA | TRBJ2-2 | NA | TRBV9 | CASSVGLIPDRGMVGELFF | TGTGCCAGCAGCGTAGGACTGATCCCGGACCGGGGTATGGTGGGGGAGCTGTTTTTT
NA | TRBJ2-4 | TRBD1 | TRBV5-1 | CASSLTINRGDKNIQYF | TGCGCCAGCAGCTTGACCATCAACAGGGGGGACAAAAACATTCAGTACTTC
NA | TRBJ1-2 | NA | TRBV6-5 | CASSYFPRTDDGYTF | TGTGCCAGCAGTTACTTTCCTCGGACAGACGATGGCTACACCTTC
once | TRBJ1-3 | NA | TRBV9 | CASSAQTRYSGNTIYF | TGTGCCAGCAGCGCCCAGACGAGGTACTCTGGAAACACCATATATTTT
NA | TRBJ2-3 | TRBD2 | TRBV7-2 | CASSLVGGRAGDTQYF | TGTGCCAGCAGCTTAGTCGGCGGGAGGGCCGGGGATACGCAGTATTTT
NA | TRBJ1-2 | NA | TRBV18 | CASSPGTDTYGYTF | TGTGCCAGCTCACCAGGAACAGATACCTATGGCTACACCTTC
NA | TRBJ2-3 | NA | TRBV12-3/TRBV12-4 | CASSSADTQYF | TGTGCCAGCAGTTCTGCGGATACGCAGTATTTT
few | TRBJ1-3 | NA | TRBV19 | CASGKGLAGNTIYF | TGTGCCAGTGGCAAGGGGCTGGCTGGAAACACCATATATTTT
NA | TRBJ2-5 | TRBD1 | TRBV7-9 | CASSHPTGEQETQYF | TGTGCCAGCAGCCACCCGACAGGGGAGCAAGAGACCCAGTACTTC
NA | TRBJ2-7 | TRBD1 | TRBV5-1 | CASSSPGQGNEQYF | TGCGCCAGCAGCAGTCCGGGACAGGGTAACGAGCAGTACTTC
once | TRBJ1-6 | NA | TRBV24-1 | CATSGDTYNSPLHF | TGTGCCACCTCTGGGGACACCTATAATTCACCCCTCCACTTT
NA | TRBJ2-3 | TRBD2 | TRBV27 | CASSLGGAGDRSDTQYF | TGTGCCAGCAGTTTAGGAGGAGCGGGAGACCGGTCAGATACGCAGTATTTT
NA | TRBJ1-2 | NA | TRBV6-1 | CASSEAKGRMGGYTF | TGTGCCAGCAGTGAAGCGAAGGGGAGGATGGGTGGCTACACCTTC
few | TRBJ2-6 | NA | TRBV27 | CASSLVGQGWGSGANVLTF | TGTGCCAGCAGTTTAGTGGGGCAGGGGTGGGGCTCTGGGGCCAACGTCCTGACTTTC
NA | TRBJ2-7 | NA | TRBV11-2 | CASSFAGYEQYF | TGTGCCAGCAGTTTTGCGGGGTACGAGCAGTACTTC
NA | TRBJ1-5 | TRBD1 | TRBV27 | CASSRTGGIGNQPQHF | TGTGCCAGCAGCAGGACAGGGGGCATAGGCAATCAGCCCCAGCATTTT
few | TRBJ2-3 | TRBD2 | TRBV9 | CASSASGSWTDTQYF | TGTGCCAGCAGCGCCAGCGGGAGTTGGACAGATACGCAGTATTTT
NA | TRBJ1-1 | NA | TRBV7-8 | CASSLVGPSTEAFF | TGTGCCAGCAGCTTAGTCGGTCCGTCCACTGAAGCTTTCTTT
NA | TRBJ1-3 | NA | TRBV7-6 | CASSPTPTDGRNTIYF | TGTGCCAGCAGCCCAACCCCGACAGATGGACGAAACACCATATATTTT
NA | TRBJ2-3 | NA | TRBV11-1 | CASTSSQGDTQYF | TGTGCCAGCACCTCGTCTCAGGGGGATACGCAGTATTTT
NA | TRBJ1-6 | NA | TRBV7-2 | CASSTRHSYNSPLHF | TGTGCCAGCAGCACCCGACACTCCTATAATTCACCCCTCCACTTT
NA | TRBJ2-4 | TRBD1 | TRBV30 | CAYKQGRNIQYF | TGTGCCTACAAACAGGGGAGAAACATTCAGTACTTC
NA | TRBJ1-6 | NA | TRBV5-6 | CASSSMGRQSPLHF | TGTGCCAGCAGCTCCATGGGGAGACAATCACCCCTCCACTTT
NA | TRBJ2-1 | NA | TRBV12-3/TRBV12-4 | CASSPDRNEQFF | TGTGCCAGCAGCCCAGACAGGAATGAGCAGTTCTTC